These 25 T cell receptor beta chains share one sample of origin, sequenced in a study of CD8+ T cells in alopecia areata. In each case, RNA was isolated and then reverse transcribed into cDNA as the sequencing template. Assay used: immunoSEQ multiplex PCR; TCRdb lists only in-frame clones, some missing. The sample carries over 200,000 clones, around 62% recorded once. The material was CD4+ T cells sorted from blood, obtained at week 0. The source of these receptors is a human donor with alopecia areata.

The chain has TRBV4-2 and TRBJ2-7; no clear D. V was cut by 4 bases and J by 6 bases, with 10 bases left in between. CDR3 length equals 12 residues. In germline, CDR1 is LGHNA, CDR2 YNFKEQ. DNA for the CDR3: TGTGCCAGCAGCCCGGTGGGTCGCGAGCAGTACTTC. It yields the protein CASSPVGREQYF.

The CDR3 here is CASSLVDRDYGYTF. The CDR3 DNA sequence: TGTGCCAGCAGCTTAGTGGACAGGGATTATGGCTACACCTTC. The chain combines TRBV7-2 with TRBJ1-2, with 8 positions matching TRBD1. This CDR3 is built from 14 residues. V dropped 1 base and J dropped 5; count of bases not matched to a gene: 3. The V gene's germline CDR1 is SGHTA and CDR2 FQGNSA.

The DNA of the CDR3 is TGTGCCAGCAGGGCGGGACAGGGGTATGACAATGAGCAGTTCTTC. Translated: CASRAGQGYDNEQFF. The V gene is TRBV2, the J gene TRBJ2-1; TRBD1 agrees at 10 bases. Germline loops: CDR1 SNHLY, CDR2 FYNNEI. This CDR3 contains 15 residues. V was pared by 6 bases and J by 5 bases, with 7 bases of the junction left unmatched.

The V and J genes are TRBV7-9 and TRBJ2-1, with a tentative D call TRBD2 (6 bases). V was trimmed by 4 bases and J by 5 bases, leaving 15 bases between them. The CDR3 consists of 15 residues. Per germline, CDR1 SEHNR and CDR2 FQNEAQ (reference sequence). The CDR3 nucleotides read TGTGCCAGCAGCTCCATCGGGGGAAGGGACAATGAGCAGTTCTTC. Amino acids: CASSSIGGRDNEQFF.

The rearrangement links TRBV5-4 to TRBJ1-1; unclear D gene. The V gene's germline CDR1 is SGHNT and CDR2 YYREEE (reference sequence). The CDR3 contains 14 residues. Trimming took 3 bases from V and 1 from J, leaving 10 bases between them. CDR3 loop: CASSSSERNTEAFF. The CDR3 nucleotides are TGTGCCAGCAGCTCCAGCGAGCGGAACACTGAAGCTTTCTTT. Combining the CDR3 with reference TRBV5-4 and TRBJ1-1 gives the whole variable domain ETGVTQSPTHLIKTRGQQVTLRCSSQSGHNTVSWYQQALGQGPQFIFQYYREEENGRGNFPPRFSGLQFPNYSSELNVNALELDDSALYLCASSSSERNTEAFFGQGTRLTVV.

A few counts support this clone. In DNA, the CDR3 is TGTGCCAGCAGTTACGGCGTCGGGAATAATCAGCCCCAGCATTTT. This translates into CASSYGVGNNQPQHF. The chain uses TRBV6-6 and TRBJ1-5; D remains unclear. Trimming removed 2 bases at V and 4 bases at J, with 12 bases between. Germline values: CDR1 MNHNY, CDR2 SVGAGI (reference sequence). The CDR3 has 15 residues.

This chain connects TRBV5-1 to TRBJ1-3; no clear D. Per the germline V gene, CDR1 is SGHRS and CDR2 is YFSETQ. The V end was cut by 1 base, the J end by 4 bases, with 6 bases between. There are 13 residues in the CDR3. This CDR3 reads CASSLTVGNTIYF. For the CDR3, the DNA is TGCGCCAGCAGCTTGACCGTCGGAAACACCATATATTTT.

This clone was counted only a few times. The chain has TRBV5-1 and TRBJ2-7; D may be TRBD1 (6 bases). Trimming stripped 4 bases from V and 3 bases from J, with 11 bases between. Germline lookup yields CDR1 SGHRS and CDR2 YFSETQ. CDR3 size: 13 residues. CDR3 amino acids: CASSPMTGYEQYF. Written as DNA, the CDR3 is TGCGCCAGCAGCCCAATGACAGGCTACGAGCAGTACTTC.

V gene TRBV18 combines with J gene TRBJ1-5; TRBD1 matches 12 bases. CDR1 and CDR2 from the germline V gene are KGHSH and LQKENI. With V trimmed by 8 bases and J by 5 bases, 7 bases remained unmatched. This CDR3 spans 15 amino acids. The CDR3 protein is CASGTGGDRHQPQHF. Written as DNA, the CDR3 is TGTGCCAGCGGGACAGGGGGCGATCGACATCAGCCCCAGCATTTT.

This clone was observed many times. V usage is TRBV11-2 and J usage is TRBJ2-3; weak D call: TRBD1 (6 bases). The CDR3 totals 15 residues. Per germline, CDR1 SGHAT and CDR2 FQNNGV. V lost 1 base and J lost 2, with 10 bases in between. The CDR3 spells CASSLAGVPTDTQYF. In nucleotides, the CDR3 is TGTGCCAGCAGCTTAGCAGGGGTGCCCACAGATACGCAGTATTTT. Variable domain in full (rest from reference TRBV11-2 and TRBJ2-3): EAGVAQSPRYKIIEKRQSVAFWCNPISGHATLYWYQQILGQGPKLLIQFQNNGVVDDSQLPKDRFSAERLKGVDSTLKIQPAKLEDSAVYLCASSLAGVPTDTQYFGPGTRLTVL.

The chain links TRBV5-1 to TRBJ2-1; D unresolved. Trimming pared 4 bases from V and 6 bases from J, leaving 11 bases between. Germline CDR1 and CDR2: SGHRS and YFSETQ. The CDR3 extends over 13 amino acids. The CDR3 nucleotides are TGCGCCAGCAGCATGGATCCGGGCAATGAGCAGTTCTTC. Translated, it gives CASSMDPGNEQFF.

This clone was recorded at least ten times. The J gene is TRBJ2-7, the V gene TRBV7-2; 12 nucleotides match TRBD2. The germline V gene has CDR1 SGHTA and CDR2 FQGNSA. This CDR3 has 19 residues. The V and J ends lost 2 bases and 0 bases, in that order; junction bases with no gene match: 11. This CDR3 is CASSLLIGLAGPSSYEQYF. DNA for the CDR3: TGTGCCAGCAGCTTACTCATAGGACTAGCGGGGCCCTCCTCCTACGAGCAGTACTTC.

V and J are TRBV25-1 and TRBJ1-6; TRBD1 is a possible D gene (5 bases). Germline-derived CDR1 and CDR2 are MGHDK and SYGVNS. This CDR3 region has 14 residues. V was cut by 1 base and J by 11 bases, with 12 bases left in between. The CDR3 DNA reads TGTGCCAGCAGTGAATTTCAGGGTTTTACACCCCTCCACTTT. Translation gives CASSEFQGFTPLHF.

The J gene is TRBJ1-4, the V gene TRBV6-5, with 7 nucleotides matching TRBD1. V was pared by 6 bases and J by 6 bases, with 7 bases of the junction left unmatched. Looked up from germline, CDR1 is MNHEY and CDR2 is SVGAGI. This CDR3 comprises 14 residues. Written as DNA, the CDR3 is TGTGCCAGCAGGCGCAACACAGGGGATGAAAAACTGTTTTTT. Its protein product is CASRRNTGDEKLFF.

The rearrangement links TRBV29-1 to TRBJ1-2; D perhaps matches TRBD1 (6 bases). V was cut by 2 bases and J by 7 bases, with 11 bases left in between. Germline loops: CDR1 SQVTM, CDR2 ANQGSEA. This CDR3 is built from 12 residues. The DNA for the CDR3 is TGCAGCGTTGAATTGGCAGGGGCTGGCTACACCTTC. This codes for CSVELAGAGYTF.

This clone was recorded a few times. The chain carries TRBV6-5 and TRBJ2-3; a possible D gene is TRBD2 (5 bases). Trimming stripped 6 bases from V and 1 base from J, with 14 bases between. The CDR3 is 15 residues long. The V gene's germline CDR1 is MNHEY and CDR2 SVGAGI. The CDR3 nucleotides read TGTGCCAGCAGGGACCCCGGGATGGGCACAGATACGCAGTATTTT. It codes for CASRDPGMGTDTQYF.

The genes are TRBV10-3 and TRBJ2-1; TRBD2 agrees at 11 bases. CDR1 and CDR2 from the germline V gene are ENHRY and SYGVKD. The length of the CDR3 is 16 residues. V shed 3 bases, J shed 6 bases, and the junction held 7 bases outside the gene matches. CDR3 residues: CAISEIIAGGFNEQFF. CDR3 sequence (DNA): TGTGCCATCAGTGAAATCATAGCGGGGGGGTTCAATGAGCAGTTCTTC.

V gene TRBV7-2 combines with J gene TRBJ1-1, with 7 bases fitting TRBD1. The ends lost 3 bases at V and 4 bases at J; junction bases unmatched: 5. The CDR3 extends over 14 amino acids. The V gene's germline CDR1 is SGHTA and CDR2 FQGNSA. The CDR3 DNA is TGTGCCAGCAGCTTTACGACAGGGACCACTGAAGCTTTCTTT. Protein sequence: CASSFTTGTTEAFF.

The chain combines TRBV29-1 with TRBJ2-7; no definite D call. This CDR3 spans 13 amino acids. V was cut by 8 bases and J by 2 bases, with 16 bases left in between. Germline CDR1 and CDR2: SQVTM and ANQGSEA. In DNA, the CDR3 is TGCAGCAAAGCTTTTTGTCGCACCTACGAGCAGTACTTC. It encodes CSKAFCRTYEQYF.

V and J are TRBV5-6 and TRBJ2-7; TRBD2 agrees at 7 bases. Germline trimming cut 10 bases from V and 2 bases from J; bases unmatched to any gene: 12. The CDR3 is 14 amino acids. Germline CDR1 reads SGHDT; CDR2 reads YYEEEE. The CDR3 protein is CALSSAGSPYEQYF. CDR3 nucleotides: TGTGCCTTGAGCTCAGCGGGGAGCCCCTACGAGCAGTACTTC.

As concerns this clone: The same CDR3 is also encoded by other DNA sequences in this sample. This rearrangement joins TRBV5-1 to TRBJ2-5; D is undetermined. The CDR3 has 11 amino acids. V was shortened by 4 bases and J by 2 bases, with 3 bases between the two germline ends. CDR1 is SGHRS, CDR2 YFSETQ, per germline. The DNA for the CDR3 is TGCGCCAGCAGCATACAAGAGACCCAGTACTTC. As protein: CASSIQETQYF.

The chain employs TRBV5-1 and TRBJ1-1; 8 nucleotides match TRBD1. Germline assignment: CDR1 SGHRS and CDR2 YFSETQ. V lost 5 bases and J lost 0; bases outside the gene matches: 9. There are 16 residues in the CDR3. As DNA, the CDR3 is TGCGCCAGCAGGGACAGGGACAGAACGATGAACACTGAAGCTTTCTTT. As protein: CASRDRDRTMNTEAFF.

The chain couples TRBV5-1 to TRBJ2-4; possibly TRBD1 for D (8 bases). CDR1 is SGHRS and CDR2 is YFSETQ in the germline V gene. The CDR3 consists of 14 residues. The V gene lost 5 bases and the J gene lost 7 bases, with 16 bases spanning the gap. The chain's CDR3 is CASRIGQGGNIQYF. The CDR3, as DNA: TGCGCCAGCAGAATTGGACAGGGAGGGAACATTCAGTACTTC.

V is TRBV11-2 and J is TRBJ2-3; D possibly matches TRBD1 or TRBD2 (6 bases each). The CDR3 runs to 14 residues. V was cut by 2 bases and J by 2 bases, with 8 bases left in between. CDR1 is SGHAT and CDR2 is FQNNGV in the germline V gene. The CDR3 DNA reads as TGTGCCAGCAGCTTAAGGGGGGACACAGATACGCAGTATTTT. This codes for CASSLRGDTDTQYF.

V usage is TRBV7-8 and J usage is TRBJ2-7; D remains ambiguous. Trimming removed 5 bases from V and 0 bases from J, with 14 bases in between. The CDR3 runs 15 residues. CDR1 is SGHVS, CDR2 FQNEAQ, per germline. The CDR3 bases are TGTGCCAGCAGCCCCCGCCGGGCGGACTCCTACGAGCAGTACTTC. It yields the protein CASSPRRADSYEQYF.